This paragraph reports one TCR beta chain. Its antigen is currently not known. The record has no base qualities; no much larger clone is one base away. The data are from a study of PD-1 blockade in classical Hodgkin lymphoma (TCRdb year 2020). Describing the broader study: Nivolumab dosing was 3 mg/kg intravenously every 2 weeks, continuing until either disease progression or unacceptable toxicity. A peripheral blood immune signature of response to PD-1 blockade in classical Hodgkin lymphoma was defined using TCR beta sequencing and CyTOF. Beyond this particular receptor, the publication reports: Patients starting nivolumab less than 1 year after ASCT had lower diversity and were excluded from later analyses to avoid confounding by immune reconstitution. Only a single clinical trial cohort was studied, and what caused the repertoire differences, possibly disease activity or prior therapy, remained undefined. Trial patients achieving complete response had baseline diversity similar to newly diagnosed patients, whereas partial responders and progressors had significantly lower diversity. Baseline TCR diversity was reported as lower in newly diagnosed patients than in healthy donors, and lower still in relapsed/refractory patients. By C4D1, a significant rise was seen in CD4+ TCR diversity but not in CD8+ TCR diversity (p=0.0027 vs p=0.16), and the rise was most apparent among complete responders (p=0.02).

V is cut by 9 bases and J by 3 bases, and the space between the germline ends is 11 bases. Measured from the cysteine to the phenylalanine, the CDR3 is 12 residues long. The DNA shown is the 36-base CDR3, in frame from base 1. According to the germline V gene (reference sequence), CDR1 reads LNHDA and CDR2 reads SQIVND. Genomic DNA was isolated using the Qiagen DNeasy kit from unsorted PBMCs as well as from negatively selected CD4+ and CD8+ fractions. TCR beta CDR3 regions were subjected to amplification by immunoSEQ multiplex PCR with primers that anneal to V and J segments. Amplification bias was minimized using a synthetic immune receptor repertoire, and residual bias was removed computationally after sequencing. On the study's bioinformatics: Repertoire diversity was quantified as the Shannon entropy index using custom Python scripts. Unsorted, CD4+ and CD8+ repertoires were analyzed separately, except for combined analyses in which CD4+ and CD8+ sequences were merged in silico. A clone counted as expanded when the clone's frequency after treatment rose at least 2-fold relative to C1D1, and clones undetected at baseline were given a pseudocount of 0.5. Clones with 0 or 1 copy at C1D1 were defined as singleton clones, while clones with 2 or more copies were defined as non-singleton clones. Clones expanded in unsorted samples were annotated as CD4+, CD8+ or unknown by matching protein sequences in sorted samples from the same patient. Wilcoxon tests on paired samples were used to test changes in diversity from C1D1 to C4D1. TCRdb mirrors the immuneACCESS table, restricted to in-frame sequences. Some clones are absent from its copies; in checked studies, under half trace to an unresolved V gene, and the reason for the others is unknown. V, J and clone size were drawn from that table, and D and trimming were deduced from the DNA. The sample contains fewer than 15,000 clones, 90% of them found a single time. The ten top clones hold more than 0.4% of the sample.

Sample time point, as interpreted from the label and publication: cycle 1 day 1 (C1D1), immediately before nivolumab initiation. All trial patients had relapsed after autologous stem cell transplantation, with cohorts A, B and C differing in prior brentuximab vedotin exposure. Using a Miltenyi CD4+ T cell isolation kit, CD4+ T cells were purified from thawed PBMCs through magnetic negative selection. The trial cohort included some 53 patients with relapsed/refractory classical Hodgkin lymphoma, and each patient had a best overall response of complete response, partial response or progressive disease. Trial patients were treated with single-agent nivolumab in the multi-cohort phase II CheckMate 205 trial. Best overall response was determined by an independent review committee according to the 2007 International Working Group response criteria. Trial PBMCs were obtained immediately prior to nivolumab initiation (C1D1) and on therapy at cycle 2 day 1 and cycle 4 day 1. After peripheral blood was drawn into 8 mL Vacutainer Cell Preparation Tubes, PBMCs were isolated by centrifugation and then cryopreserved. Purified CD4+ and CD8+ fractions were prepared only for cases with an additional available PBMC sample. Magnetically labelled cells were depleted on LS columns in a quadroMACS separator, and the flow-through was collected as the purified fraction.

The sample in question was CD4+ T cells from blood, obtained at baseline. This chain is built from TRBV19 and TRBJ1-1; the D gene is unclear. This TCR came from a human donor with classical Hodgkin lymphoma. The CDR3 protein: CASRRRDTEAFF. The nucleotide sequence reads TGTGCCAGCCGCAGACGGGACACTGAAGCTTTCTTT.